Listed below are T cell receptor beta chains from one sample, sequenced in a study of blood T cell repertoires in COVID-19. The method was immunoSEQ multiplex PCR; TCRdb's version includes in-frame clones alone and lacks a portion of them. The table includes around 140,000 clones, around 88% detected once. Material for sequencing was peripheral blood. Every receptor here comes from a middle-aged man with active or convalescent COVID-19. Both conserved end residues are part of each CDR3. D genes are given only for firm matches. Part of the rows lack a size; the others show once, few, many or a class for expanded clones.

-	TRBD1	TRBV5-1	TRBJ2-5	TGCGCCAGCAGCTCTCAGGGGGTTGGGGAGACCCAGTACTTC	CASSSQGVGETQYF
-	TRBD1	TRBV30	TRBJ1-6	TGTGCCTGGAGCGCAGGGGGGCCACCCCAGGATTCACCCCTCCACTTT	CAWSAGGPPQDSPLHF
-	-	TRBV30	TRBJ2-5	TGTGCCTGGAGTGTATCAGGGGGGTTTGTAGAGACCCAGTACTTC	CAWSVSGGFVETQYF
-	TRBD2	TRBV18	TRBJ2-7	TGTGCCAGCTCACAAGGAGCGGGAGGAAGACCCTACGAGCAGTACTTC	CASSQGAGGRPYEQYF
-	TRBD2	TRBV5-1	TRBJ2-3	TGCGCCAGCAGCCAAGGGACTAGTCTGGATACGCAGTATTTT	CASSQGTSLDTQYF
-	-	TRBV19	TRBJ1-5	TGTGCCAGTAGCGACCCGGGAGTCCCTTATAGCAATCAGCCCCAGCATTTT	CASSDPGVPYSNQPQHF
-	-	TRBV19	TRBJ1-5	TGTGCCAGTAAATACGGGGGGGCAGAGAATAGCAATCAGCCCCAGCATTTT	CASKYGGAENSNQPQHF
-	TRBD1	TRBV27	TRBJ1-1	TGTGCCAGCAGTTTACACAGGGGTTCTGAAGCTTTCTTT	CASSLHRGSEAFF
-	TRBD2	TRBV4-1	TRBJ2-3	TGCGCCAGCAGCCAGACCGGACTAGCGGGAGTAGATACGCAGTATTTT	CASSQTGLAGVDTQYF
-	-	TRBV9	TRBJ2-1	TGTGCCAGCAGCGCGAGACTAGAAAACAATGAGCAGTTCTTC	CASSARLENNEQFF
once	-	TRBV30	TRBJ2-7	TGTGCCTGGAGTGTATTACGGGAAAGCGAGCAGTACTTC	CAWSVLRESEQYF
-	TRBD1	TRBV9	TRBJ2-1	TGTGCCAGCAGCCCCGACAGGGGGCTTGTCGCGAGTGAGCAGTTCTTC	CASSPDRGLVASEQFF
-	TRBD2	TRBV5-4	TRBJ2-3	TGTGCCAGCAGCTTGACTAGCGGGGGGACAGATACGCAGTATTTT	CASSLTSGGTDTQYF
-	-	TRBV18	TRBJ1-1	TGTGCCAGCTCACCGAGTGATTCACGGCAGGGGATGAACACTGAAGCTTTCTTT	CASSPSDSRQGMNTEAFF
-	-	TRBV24-1	TRBJ2-1	TGTGCCACCAGTGCCATTAATGAGCAGTTCTTC	CATSAINEQFF
-	-	TRBV7-2	TRBJ2-2	TGTGCCAGCAGCTTATTCGCGACCGGGGAGCTGTTTTTT	CASSLFATGELFF
-	-	TRBV2	TRBJ2-7	TGTGCCAGCAGTTTCCAGACAGGATCCTACGAGCAGTGCTTC	CASSFQTGSYEQCF
-	-	TRBV6-2/TRBV6-3	TRBJ1-4	TGTGCCAGCAGTTTCCAGGGGTCAACTAATGAAAAACTGTTTTTT	CASSFQGSTNEKLFF
-	TRBD1	TRBV5-1	TRBJ1-6	TGCGCCAGCAGCTTGAAGGGGACAGGAGAGTCACCCCTCCACTTT	CASSLKGTGESPLHF
-	-	TRBV29-1	TRBJ1-4	TGCAGCGCCCGCAGGACAGTTAATGAAAAACTGTTTTTT	CSARRTVNEKLFF
-	TRBD1	TRBV18	TRBJ2-7	TGTGCCAGCTCGGGTATGACAGGGCAGGACGAGCAGTACTTC	CASSGMTGQDEQYF
-	TRBD2	TRBV15	TRBJ2-1	TGTGCCACCAGCAGAGATGCAGGGCGGGAGGGGTGGAATGAGCAGTTCTTC	CATSRDAGREGWNEQFF
-	TRBD1	TRBV5-4	TRBJ1-1	TGTGCCAGCAGCCTCCCGGGACAGGGATTTAATGAAGCTTTCTTT	CASSLPGQGFNEAFF
-	-	TRBV12-3/TRBV12-4	TRBJ1-1	TGTGCCAGCAGCCTACAGGAAGAAGCTTTCTTT	CASSLQEEAFF
-	-	TRBV19	TRBJ1-1	TGTGCCAGTAGTATAGATTGGGGTAGCGTTCCAACTGAAGCTTTCTTT	CASSIDWGSVPTEAFF
-	-	TRBV6-2/TRBV6-3	TRBJ1-5	TGTGCCAGCAGTAAAAGGACGGGAGACAATCAGCCCCAGCATTTT	CASSKRTGDNQPQHF
-	-	TRBV14	TRBJ2-7	TGTGCCAGCAGCCAAGAGGTCGGCTCGGCTAGGAGTTACGAGCAGTACTTC	CASSQEVGSARSYEQYF
-	TRBD2	TRBV20-1	TRBJ2-3	TGCAGTGCTAGTAGGGCTAGCGGGGGCCAATCTAGCACAGATACGCAGTATTTT	CSASRASGGQSSTDTQYF
-	TRBD1	TRBV7-9	TRBJ2-7	TGTGCCAGCAGCTTAGCGGCGACAGGGGGCTTCGACGAGCAGTACTTC	CASSLAATGGFDEQYF
once	TRBD2	TRBV24-1	TRBJ2-2	TGTGCCACCAGTGGTGGAGGGACTAGCGGATACACCGGGGAGCTGTTTTTT	CATSGGGTSGYTGELFF
-	TRBD2	TRBV4-3	TRBJ2-5	TGCGCCAGCAGCCCCAGTGGGGCGGGGGGACGCCAAGAGACCCAGTACTTC	CASSPSGAGGRQETQYF
-	-	TRBV7-2	TRBJ2-6	TGTGCCAGCAGCTTTCAGGGTCCTGGGGCCAACGTCCTGACTTTC	CASSFQGPGANVLTF
once	TRBD2	TRBV9	TRBJ2-1	TGTGCCAGCAGCTCTGGCGCTAGCGGGGCCTTTAATGAGCAGTTCTTC	CASSSGASGAFNEQFF
-	-	TRBV3-1/TRBV3-2	TRBJ1-4	TGTGCCAGCAGCCAGGCAGGGCCTAATGAAAAACTGTTTTTT	CASSQAGPNEKLFF
-	-	TRBV5-1	TRBJ1-2	TGCGCCAGCAGCTTGGTGGGGGGGAACTATGGCTACACCTTC	CASSLVGGNYGYTF
-	TRBD1	TRBV6-5	TRBJ2-3	TGTGCCAGCAGTTATTCGAGACAGGGAGCAGATACGCAGTATTTT	CASSYSRQGADTQYF
-	TRBD2	TRBV4-1	TRBJ2-5	TGCGCCAGCAGCCAAGGGGCGGCGGGAGAGGAGACCCAGTACTTC	CASSQGAAGEETQYF
few	TRBD1	TRBV5-1	TRBJ1-2	TGCGCCAGCAGCTCAGTGACAGGGGCGGAAGGTGGCTACACCTTC	CASSSVTGAEGGYTF
-	TRBD2	TRBV4-3	TRBJ2-5	TGCGCCAGCAGCCAAGACCCCCCAGGACTAGCCTCCCCAGAGACCCAGTACTTC	CASSQDPPGLASPETQYF
-	-	TRBV11-3	TRBJ2-7	TGTGCCAGCAGCTTAGGGGGGGACTACGAGCAGTACTTC	CASSLGGDYEQYF
-	TRBD2	TRBV7-2	TRBJ2-7	TGTGCCAGCAGCCCAAGGAGCGGGAGTGGCGAGCAGTACTTC	CASSPRSGSGEQYF
-	TRBD2	TRBV7-6	TRBJ2-1	TGTGCCAGCAGCCCACGCGGGGGAGAGCAGTTCTTC	CASSPRGGEQFF
-	TRBD1	TRBV28	TRBJ1-6	TGTGCCAGCAGTCCGACAGGGGACGGTTCACCCCTCCACTTT	CASSPTGDGSPLHF
once	-	TRBV19	TRBJ1-3	TGTGCCAGTAGTATTCGGGGTTCTGGAAACACCATATATTTT	CASSIRGSGNTIYF
-	-	TRBV6-5	TRBJ2-7	TGTGCCAGCAGTTACGAGGAAAAGTCCTACGAGCAGTACTTC	CASSYEEKSYEQYF
-	-	TRBV19	TRBJ1-2	TGTGCCAGTACCACTCATGCGGGTGTCTATGGCTACACCTTC	CASTTHAGVYGYTF
-	TRBD1	TRBV23-1	TRBJ2-2	TGCGCCAGCCGGAGAGAATTAGCGAGGGACAGGGATTTCTTAAAGAACACCGGGGAGCTGTTTTTT	CASRRELARDRDFLKNTGELFF
-	TRBD1	TRBV19	TRBJ2-6	TGTGCCAGTAGTTCGTTCAGGGGGTCTGGGGCCAACGTCCTGACTTTC	CASSSFRGSGANVLTF
-	-	TRBV7-2	TRBJ1-2	TGTGCCAGCAGCTTAGTGGTTCAGGGCCCTGGCTATGGCTACACCTTC	CASSLVVQGPGYGYTF
-	-	TRBV27	TRBJ1-6	TGTGCCAGCAGTTTACGGGGGCGGGGGGCGGATAATTCACCCCTCCACTTT	CASSLRGRGADNSPLHF